This passage covers 25 T cell receptor beta chains from one sample sequenced in a study of regulatory T cells in long-lasting Graves disease. The sample's time point: persistent/refractory GD, antithyroid drugs over 5 years with positive TRAb. Scientists built the TCR library using RNA that was extracted from PBMCs. Arm-PCR of CDR3 regions and iRepertoire HTBI primers were the basis on which TCR beta libraries were built. TCRdb processed the multiplex PCR reads anew with MiXCR; each CDR3 protein has one entry. The table has hundreds of thousands of distinct CDR3 sequences, less than 25% seen once; the top ten hold 7.8%. This material consisted of peripheral blood mononuclear cells (PBMCs), taken when the disease was refractory, from a patient treated with antithyroid drugs. The receptors shown here come from a female donor with Graves disease.

This chain links TRBV7-8 with TRBJ2-1; possibly TRBD2 for D (6 bases). Trimming removed 5 bases from V and 2 bases from J, with 10 bases in between. In germline, CDR1 is SGHVS, CDR2 FQNEAQ. The CDR3 extends over 14 amino acids. The chain's CDR3 is CASSPRTTYNEQFF. The CDR3 coding sequence is TGTGCCAGCAGCCCCCGGACTACCTACAATGAGCAGTTCTTC.

This clonotype was detected a few times. CDR3 sequence (DNA): TGTGCCAGCAGCGATAGACAGGTTACCGGGGAGCTGTTTTTT. Its protein product is CASSDRQVTGELFF. V and J are TRBV3-1 and TRBJ2-2, with D tentatively TRBD1 (6 bases). Germline lookup yields CDR1 LGHDT and CDR2 YNNKEL (reference sequence). With 5 bases removed from V and 5 bases from J, the gap between germline ends came to 12 bases. This CDR3 spans 14 amino acids. Full variable domain (missing parts from reference TRBV3-1 and TRBJ2-2): DTAVSQTPKYLVTQMGNDKSIKCEQNLGHDTMYWYKQDSKKFLKIMFSYNNKELIINETVPNRFSPKSPDKAHLNLHINSLELGDSAVYFCASSDRQVTGELFFGEGSRLTVL.

The chain combines TRBV20-1 with TRBJ2-7; 12 nucleotides agree with TRBD2. J was trimmed by 0 bases and V by 6 bases; bases with no gene match: 12. CDR1 is DFQATT, CDR2 SNEGSKA, per germline (reference sequence). The CDR3 loop spans 17 amino acids. Here the CDR3 reads CSASLAGGPSSSYEQYF. The DNA of the CDR3 is TGCAGTGCCTCGCTAGCGGGAGGGCCCTCGAGCTCCTACGAGCAGTACTTC.

A word on this clonotype: A much larger clone lies a single base off, so this may be a read error. The V gene is TRBV28, the J gene TRBJ2-1; D is possibly TRBD1 (6 bases). This CDR3 is 15 amino acids long. The V end was cut by 2 bases, the J end by 0 bases, with 8 bases between. Germline V gene lookup returns CDR1 MDHEN and CDR2 SYDVKM. CDR3 amino acids: CASSLVDSSYNEQFF. The CDR3 DNA follows: TGTGCCAGCAGTTTAGTGGACAGCTCCTACAATGAGCAGTTCTTC.

Comments on this clonotype: This may be a read error: a much more frequent sequence differs by one nucleotide. The V gene is TRBV28, the J gene TRBJ2-7, with D perhaps matching TRBD2 (5 bases). The V gene's germline CDR1 is MDHEN and CDR2 SYDVKM. Trimming removed 8 bases from V and 7 bases from J, with 18 bases in between. CDR3 length: 13 amino acids. The CDR3 here is CASSGNFPGEQYF. The CDR3 nucleotides read TGTGCCAGCTCCGGAAACTTCCCGGGAGAGCAGTACTTC.

This chain links TRBV18 with TRBJ2-1, with D uncertain. V was trimmed by 4 bases and J by 8 bases, leaving 6 bases between them. The CDR3 is 11 amino acids. CDR1 and CDR2 (germline): KGHSH, LQKENI. CDR3 bases: TGTGCCAGCTCACAGGGCGATGAGCAGTTCTTC. This gives the protein CASSQGDEQFF.

For this clonotype: A single base separates this from a much larger clone, so it may be a read error. This sequence joins TRBV10-3 and TRBJ2-7; 12 bases agree with TRBD2. The V gene end was trimmed by 10 bases and the J gene end by 5 bases; junction bases not matched to a gene: 9. Germline assignment: CDR1 ENHRY and CDR2 SYGVKD. This CDR3 spans 14 amino acids. In DNA, the CDR3 is TGTGCCACCCGAACGACTAGCGGGAGCAACGAGCAGTACTTC. Translating it yields CATRTTSGSNEQYF.

This clonotype was seen at least ten times. This rearrangement joins TRBV7-3 to TRBJ2-7, with D tentatively TRBD2 (5 bases). Germline lookup yields CDR1 SGHTA and CDR2 FQGTGA. V was cut by 5 bases and J by 5 bases, with 10 bases left in between. The CDR3 runs 12 residues. The CDR3, as DNA: TGTGCCAGCAGCGGGGAGACCGACGAGCAGTACTTC. Its protein is CASSGETDEQYF.

The rearrangement joins TRBV6-5 to TRBJ2-5; possible D gene TRBD1, 5 bases. The V gene's germline CDR1 is MNHEY and CDR2 SVGAGI. V lost 2 bases and J lost 0, with 7 bases in between. This CDR3 is built from 14 residues. DNA of the CDR3: TGTGCCAGCAGTTACGACAGCTACCAAGAGACCCAGTACTTC. It is translated as CASSYDSYQETQYF.

This clonotype was seen once. The germline gene is not matched at one end of the junction; a read error may be the cause. This chain joins TRBV19 and TRBJ2-7, with TRBD2 as a possible D gene (6 bases). The CDR3 runs 13 residues. Germline CDR1 LNHDA, CDR2 SQIVND (reference sequence). The CDR3 DNA reads as TGTGCCAGTCGGGAGAGAACATCCTACGAGCAGCACTTC. Translated: CASRERTSYEQHF.

On this clonotype: This sequence may be a read error, since a much larger clone differs from it by one base. The V gene is TRBV11-2, the J gene TRBJ1-4; 8 bases align to TRBD1. This CDR3 has 15 residues. CDR1 and CDR2 (germline): SGHAT, FQNNGV. DNA for the CDR3: TGTGCCAGCACCGCATGGACAGGGTCTAATGAAAGACTGTTTTTT. Translated, it gives CASTAWTGSNERLFF.

This clonotype was observed at least ten times. The chain employs TRBV10-3 and TRBJ2-5, with 12 bases aligning to TRBD2. Trimming cost V 4 bases and J 5 bases; bases outside gene matches: 11. The germline CDR1 and CDR2 sequences are ENHRY and SYGVKD. The CDR3 consists of 17 residues. The DNA for the CDR3 is TGTGCCATCAGTGCGAGACTAGCGGGAGAGGGCGTGGAGACCCAGTACTTC. Its protein product is CAISARLAGEGVETQYF.

A few counts support this clonotype. J is TRBJ2-7 and V is TRBV3-1, with TRBD1 as a possible D gene (5 bases). The CDR3 totals 13 residues. Per the germline V gene, CDR1 is LGHDT and CDR2 is YNNKEL (reference sequence). Trimming stripped 3 bases from V and 1 base from J, with 7 bases between. The CDR3 DNA is TGTGCCAGCAGCCAGGGGCTTTCCTACGAGCAGTACTTC. Amino acid sequence: CASSQGLSYEQYF.

This clonotype showed up just a few times. This chain connects TRBV7-2 to TRBJ2-7; possible D gene TRBD2, 6 bases. CDR3 size: 14 residues. The V gene lost 4 bases and the J gene lost 3 bases, with 13 bases spanning the gap. CDR1 is SGHTA and CDR2 is FQGNSA in the germline V gene. The CDR3 region is CASSSYGRGYEQYF. The CDR3 region has the DNA TGTGCCAGCAGCTCTTACGGGCGGGGCTACGAGCAGTACTTC.

The chain links TRBV6-1 to TRBJ2-2; D call uncertain. The CDR3 spans 12 residues. The V end lost 3 bases, the J end lost 4 bases, and 3 bases lay between the germline ends. CDR1 and CDR2 from the germline V gene are MNHNS and SASEGT. The CDR3 coding sequence is TGTGCCAGCAGTGACCTCACCGGGGAGCTGTTTTTT. Translating gives CASSDLTGELFF.

The CDR3 loop is CASSPRTGPGTEAFF. The CDR3 coding sequence is TGTGCCAGCAGCCCCCGGACAGGGCCGGGGACTGAAGCTTTCTTT. The chain employs TRBV14 and TRBJ1-1; TRBD1 agrees at 8 bases. Germline V gene sequence: CDR1 SGHDN, CDR2 FVKESK. The CDR3 loop spans 15 amino acids. V lost 4 bases, J lost 5 bases, and 9 bases stayed unmatched.

This clonotype was counted a few times. The rearrangement uses TRBV6-1 and TRBJ2-3, with D uncertain. This CDR3 is built from 13 residues. Per germline, CDR1 MNHNS and CDR2 SASEGT. V lost 4 bases and J 4 bases, leaving 9 bases between the germline ends. The CDR3 sequence: CASSGSYADTQYF. CDR3 sequence (DNA): TGTGCCAGCAGTGGGTCGTATGCAGATACGCAGTATTTT.

This clonotype was detected many times. The V call is TRBV24-1, the J call TRBJ1-1, with 7 positions matching TRBD1. The trim removed 9 bases at V and 5 bases at J, leaving 11 bases unmatched. This CDR3 is 14 amino acids long. Germline V gene lookup returns CDR1 KGHDR and CDR2 SFDVKD. The CDR3 sequence: CATHHRQGGTEAFF. The DNA of the CDR3 is TGTGCCACCCACCATAGACAGGGAGGTACTGAAGCTTTCTTT.

This sequence joins TRBV7-6 and TRBJ2-7; D possibly uses TRBD1 or TRBD2 (6 bases each). V lost 3 bases, J lost 5 bases, and 14 bases lay in between. Germline loops: CDR1 SGHVS, CDR2 FNYEAQ. The CDR3 has 14 amino acids. The CDR3 sequence is CASSLYGGRDEQYF. The CDR3 bases are TGTGCCAGCAGCTTGTACGGGGGCAGGGACGAGCAGTACTTC.

This clonotype was picked up many times. The rearrangement links TRBV29-1 to TRBJ1-2; 7 positions match TRBD1. CDR3 size: 12 residues. The germline CDR1 and CDR2 sequences are SQVTM and ANQGSEA. V lost 4 bases and J lost 4; bases outside the gene matches: 3. For the CDR3, the DNA is TGCAGCGTTGTCGGACAGGCCTATGGCTACACCTTC. Protein sequence: CSVVGQAYGYTF.

This clonotype was observed a handful of times. The rearrangement joins TRBV19 to TRBJ1-2; tentatively, D is TRBD1 (5 bases). The germline V gene encodes CDR1 LNHDA and CDR2 SQIVND (reference sequence). The CDR3 runs to 12 residues. The V end lost 6 bases, the J end lost 8 bases, and 13 bases lay between the germline ends. The CDR3 coding sequence is TGTGCCAGTAGCCCGGGGCCCTCCGGCTACACCTTC. Protein sequence: CASSPGPSGYTF.

The CDR3 DNA follows: TGTGCCAGTAGTATGAACAGGGGGCGATTACAAGAGACCCAGTACTTC. It is translated as CASSMNRGRLQETQYF. The rearrangement links TRBV19 to TRBJ2-5; 9 bases map to TRBD1. Germline-derived CDR1 and CDR2 are LNHDA and SQIVND (reference sequence). V lost 3 bases to trimming and J lost 2 bases; unmatched junction nucleotides: 7. The CDR3 contains 16 residues.

This clonotype was seen at least ten times. This chain joins TRBV6-1 and TRBJ1-3, with 9 positions matching TRBD1. V was clipped by 5 bases and J by 4 bases; unmatched bases: 12. The germline gives CDR1 MNHNS, CDR2 SASEGT. The CDR3 covers 17 residues. CDR3 region: CASSHLGQGLIGNTIYF. The DNA for the CDR3 is TGTGCCAGCAGTCACCTGGGACAGGGATTAATCGGAAACACCATATATTTT.

This clonotype was detected only a few times. The chain joins TRBV7-9 to TRBJ1-5; D is unclear. V was shortened by 5 bases and J by 10 bases, with 12 bases between the two germline ends. CDR1 SEHNR and CDR2 FQNEAQ come from the germline V gene (reference sequence). This CDR3 has 12 residues. The CDR3 bases are TGTGCCAGCAGCCTGGACGGCTTCCCCCAGCATTTT. Translated: CASSLDGFPQHF.

The J gene is TRBJ2-5, the V gene TRBV20-1, with D tentatively TRBD1 (5 bases). Germline V gene lookup returns CDR1 DFQATT and CDR2 SNEGSKA (reference sequence). The CDR3 has 12 residues. V lost 2 bases and J 4 bases, leaving 8 bases between the germline ends. In DNA, the CDR3 is TGCAGTGCTAGAACAGGATCAGAGACCCAGTACTTC. This codes for CSARTGSETQYF.